Presented here are 11 T cell receptor beta chains from one specimen sequenced in a study of vaccination and CD4 T cells after COVID-19. These TCRs' antigens remain unknown. Sequencing of the DNA from cultured CD4+ T cells was carried out with the Oncomine TCR Beta short-read assay. MiXCR, run by TCRdb on the PCR reads, gives a single entry per CDR3 protein. The repertoire consists of fewer than 30,000 distinct CDR3 sequences, with 36% occurring once and the leading ten covering more than 3%. Indicated time point: late sampling 161 to 241 days after vaccination in three convalescent patients. Treatment defined: roughly 10-day PBMC culture with coronavirus spike peptide pools or control peptides (ViraFEST assay). Sequenced here: CD4+ T cells from blood, cultured in vitro, sampled about 7 months after SARS-CoV-2 vaccination. Every receptor here comes from a human donor who had recovered from COVID-19.

V usage is TRBV6-1 and J usage is TRBJ2-1; D is ambiguous. Germline assignment: CDR1 MNHNS and CDR2 SASEGT. This CDR3 has 13 residues. The V end lost 8 bases, the J end lost 7 bases, and 15 bases lay between the germline ends. The CDR3 bases are TGTGCCAGCTCCCGAGGAGTGTTGAATGAGCAGTTCTTC. Its protein product is CASSRGVLNEQFF.

This clonotype is judged medium-sized. The CDR3 loop is CSARRGPTHGELFF. CDR3 DNA sequence: TGCAGTGCTAGGCGGGGACCAACCCACGGGGAGCTGTTTTTT. V is TRBV20-1 and J is TRBJ2-2, with a possible D match to TRBD2 (6 bases). This CDR3 comprises 14 residues. Germline CDR1 and CDR2: DFQATT and SNEGSKA (reference sequence). V was shortened by 3 bases and J by 7 bases, with 15 bases between the two germline ends.

This rearrangement joins TRBV29-1 to TRBJ2-3; 14 nucleotides line up with TRBD2. Trimming at V came to 5 bases and at J to 0 bases, leaving 4 bases not matched to a gene. The CDR3 loop spans 16 amino acids. Germline CDR1 and CDR2: SQVTM and ANQGSEA. The CDR3 sequence is CSVQRTSGRSTDTQYF. CDR3 DNA sequence: TGCAGCGTTCAAAGGACTAGCGGGAGGAGCACAGATACGCAGTATTTT.

This clonotype has only a few counts. The chain recombines TRBV20-1 with TRBJ1-2; weak D call: TRBD1 (5 bases). Trimming removed 1 base from V and 7 bases from J, with 10 bases in between. The length of the CDR3 is 12 residues. Germline CDR1 is DFQATT and CDR2 is SNEGSKA (reference sequence). CDR3 sequence (DNA): TGCAGTGCTAGAGGCAGCAGGGTTGGCTACACCTTC. This translates into CSARGSRVGYTF.

A remark on this clonotype: The junction and the germline gene differ at one end; a read error may be behind it. The V and J genes are TRBV2 and TRBJ2-7; 9 bases line up with TRBD2. Germline V gene data show CDR1 as SNHLY and CDR2 as FYNNEI. CDR3 length: 12 residues. The CDR3 DNA is TGCGGCAGTTCTAGCGGGATGGGCGAGCAGTACTTC. It yields the protein CGSSSGMGEQYF.

This clonotype was picked up a small number of times. The chain has TRBV28 and TRBJ2-7; the match to TRBD2 covers 11 bases. Germline V gene data show CDR1 as MDHEN and CDR2 as SYDVKM. The CDR3 runs 13 residues. Unmatched junction bases numbered 2, after V lost 8 bases and J lost 2 bases. CDR3 coding DNA: TGTGCCAGCTTAGCGGGAGGGGCCTACGAGCAGTACTTC. Translating gives CASLAGGAYEQYF.

This clonotype was detected only a few times. V gene TRBV20-1 combines with J gene TRBJ2-5; D tentatively reads TRBD1 or TRBD2 (6 bases each). CDR1 is DFQATT and CDR2 is SNEGSKA in the germline V gene (reference sequence). The CDR3 spans 13 residues. The V gene lost 3 bases and the J gene lost 4 bases, with 12 bases spanning the gap. Written as DNA, the CDR3 is TGCAGTGCTAGGCATGAGGGGGGAGAGACCCAGTACTTC. Protein: CSARHEGGETQYF.

The rearrangement joins TRBV7-9 to TRBJ2-2; 7 positions agree with TRBD2. The CDR3 is 15 residues long. J gave up 2 bases and V 5 bases, and 5 bases lay outside the gene matches. Germline lookup yields CDR1 SEHNR and CDR2 FQNEAQ (reference sequence). The CDR3, as DNA: TGTGCCAGCAGCAAGCGGGATAGTAACACCGGGGAGCTGTTTTTT. Its protein is CASSKRDSNTGELFF.

V gene TRBV19 combines with J gene TRBJ2-7; D is ambiguous. This CDR3 region has 13 residues. The V and J ends lost 10 bases and 2 bases respectively, with 15 bases between them. CDR1 and CDR2 (germline): LNHDA, SQIVND (reference sequence). DNA of the CDR3: TGTGCCACTCTCAAACCGAGAACCTACGAGCAGTACTTC. Protein sequence: CATLKPRTYEQYF.

The chain couples TRBV7-9 to TRBJ1-5; TRBD1 might be the D (6 bases). Trimming took 4 bases from V and 3 from J, leaving 10 bases between them. The CDR3 covers 14 residues. CDR1 and CDR2 from the germline V gene are SEHNR and FQNEAQ (reference sequence). CDR3 sequence (DNA): TGTGCCAGCAGCTCTGGGGACAACAATCAGCCCCAGCATTTT. It codes for CASSSGDNNQPQHF.

This clonotype was detected a few times. The chain joins TRBV7-2 to TRBJ2-7; perhaps TRBD1 as D (5 bases). CDR3 length equals 15 residues. Looked up from germline, CDR1 is SGHTA and CDR2 is FQGNSA. V lost 5 bases, J lost 0 bases, and 14 bases lay in between. CDR3 sequence: CASSPRQGSSYEQYF. CDR3 bases: TGTGCCAGCAGCCCCCGGCAGGGCAGCTCCTACGAGCAGTACTTC. Looking up the rest from reference TRBV7-2 and TRBJ2-7 gives the full variable domain: GAGVSQSPSNKVTEKGKDVELRCDPISGHTALYWYRQSLGQGLEFLIYFQGNSAPDKSGLPSDRFSAERTGGSVSTLTIQRTQQEDSAVYLCASSPRQGSSYEQYFGPGTRLTVT.